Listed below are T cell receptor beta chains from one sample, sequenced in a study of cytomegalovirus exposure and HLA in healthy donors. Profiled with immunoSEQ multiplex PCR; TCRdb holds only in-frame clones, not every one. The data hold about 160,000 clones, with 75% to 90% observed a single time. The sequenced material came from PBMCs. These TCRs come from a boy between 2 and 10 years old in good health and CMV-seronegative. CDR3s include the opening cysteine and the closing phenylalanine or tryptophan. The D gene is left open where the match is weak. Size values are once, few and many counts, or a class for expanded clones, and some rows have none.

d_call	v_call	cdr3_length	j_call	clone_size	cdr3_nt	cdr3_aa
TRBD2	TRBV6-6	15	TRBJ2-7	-	TGTGCCAGCAGTTACTCACCTAGCGGGAGCTACGAGCAGTACTTC	CASSYSPSGSYEQYF
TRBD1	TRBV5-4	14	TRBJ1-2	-	TGTGCCAGCAGCTCACAGGGGTCCGACGGTGGCTACACCTTC	CASSSQGSDGGYTF
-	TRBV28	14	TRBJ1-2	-	TGTGCCAGCAGTTTTTTGCCAGGGCGCGATGGCTACACCTTC	CASSFLPGRDGYTF
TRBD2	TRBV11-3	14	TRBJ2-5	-	TGTGCCAGCAGTCGGCGGGGGGGCCAAGAGACCCAGTACTTC	CASSRRGGQETQYF
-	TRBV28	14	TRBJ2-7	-	TGTGCCAGCAGTTTAAACGGAGGCCCTCTGGAGCAGTACTTC	CASSLNGGPLEQYF
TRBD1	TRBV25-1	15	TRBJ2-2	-	TGTGCCAGCAGTGCGCAGGGGGCGGGTACCGGGGAGCTGTTTTTT	CASSAQGAGTGELFF
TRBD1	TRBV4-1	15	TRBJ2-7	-	TGCGCCAGCAGCCCCCTCGGACAGGGTACCTACGAGCAGTACTTC	CASSPLGQGTYEQYF
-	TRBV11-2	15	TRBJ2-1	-	TGTGCCAGCAGCTTAGATCAGTCCTCCTACAATGAGCAGTTCTTC	CASSLDQSSYNEQFF
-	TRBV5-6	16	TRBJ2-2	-	TGTGCCAGCAGCTTGGGAGGTGGCCCGAACACCGGGGAGCTGTTTTTT	CASSLGGGPNTGELFF
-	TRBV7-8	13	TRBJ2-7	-	TGTGCCAGCAGCTTAGACAGGGATTTCGAGCAGTACTTC	CASSLDRDFEQYF
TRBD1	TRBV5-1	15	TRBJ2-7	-	TGCGCCAGCAGCGATGATCCAGGGGGCTCCTACGAGCAGTACTTC	CASSDDPGGSYEQYF
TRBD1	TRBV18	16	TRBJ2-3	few	TGTGCCAGCTCACAGAACCGGGACAGGGTGGCAGATACGCAGTATTTT	CASSQNRDRVADTQYF
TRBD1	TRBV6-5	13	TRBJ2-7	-	TGTGCCAGCAGTTACGCCTACAGGGGCGAGCAGTACTTC	CASSYAYRGEQYF
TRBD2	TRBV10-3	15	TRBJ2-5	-	TGTGCCATCAGTGAGGGGACTAGCGGGGAGGAGACCCAGTACTTC	CAISEGTSGEETQYF
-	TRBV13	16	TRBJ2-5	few	TGTGCCAGCAGCTTAGGTAGCTACGGCTCCCAAGAGACCCAGTACTTC	CASSLGSYGSQETQYF
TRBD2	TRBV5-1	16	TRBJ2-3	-	TGCGCCAGCAGCTTGGAGGCTAGCGGGGGGGCAGATACGCAGTATTTT	CASSLEASGGADTQYF
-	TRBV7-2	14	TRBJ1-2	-	TGTGCCAGCAGCTTCAGGGTGTCTTACTATGGCTACACCTTC	CASSFRVSYYGYTF
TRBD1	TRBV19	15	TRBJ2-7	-	TGTGCCAGTAGGCAGCCGGGACAGGGAATGTACGAGCAGTACTTC	CASRQPGQGMYEQYF
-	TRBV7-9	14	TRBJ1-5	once	TGTGCCAGCAGCTCCCCGGGGGGAAATCAGCCCCAGCATTTT	CASSSPGGNQPQHF
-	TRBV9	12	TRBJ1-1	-	TGTGCCAGCAGCGTACAGAACACTGAAGCTTTCTTT	CASSVQNTEAFF
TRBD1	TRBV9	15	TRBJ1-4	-	TGTGCCAGCAGCGAAGGGACAGGGAGAAATGAAAAACTGTTTTTT	CASSEGTGRNEKLFF
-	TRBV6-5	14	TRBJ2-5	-	TGTGCCAGCAGTATCGGGGGTACCCAAGAGACCCAGTACTTC	CASSIGGTQETQYF
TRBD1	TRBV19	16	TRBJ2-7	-	TGTGCCAGTAGTCCTGGGACAGGGAGGTGGGGCTACGAGCAGTACTTC	CASSPGTGRWGYEQYF
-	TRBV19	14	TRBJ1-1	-	TGTGCCAGTAGTAAGGACAGCCAGAACACTGAAGCTTTCTTT	CASSKDSQNTEAFF
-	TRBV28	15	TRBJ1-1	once	TGTGCCAGCAGGGAGCCCGGTAGAGGGGGCACTGAAGCTTTCTTT	CASREPGRGGTEAFF
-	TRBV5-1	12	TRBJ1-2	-	TGCGCCAGCAGTCATGAGAGGAGCGGCTACACCTTC	CASSHERSGYTF
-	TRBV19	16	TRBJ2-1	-	TGTGCCAGTAGTATTTTTGCGGGAACAATTCTGGGTGAGCAGTTCTTC	CASSIFAGTILGEQFF
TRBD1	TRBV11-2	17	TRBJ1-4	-	TGTGCCAGCAGCTTAGTCCTGTTGACAGGGCGGCATGAAAAACTGTTTTTT	CASSLVLLTGRHEKLFF
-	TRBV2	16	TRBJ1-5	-	TGTGCCAGCAGTGTGGACATACTTAGAATAGGTCAGCCCCAGCATTTT	CASSVDILRIGQPQHF
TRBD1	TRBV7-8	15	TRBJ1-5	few	TGTGCCAGCAGTCTAGGACAGGGGGCGAGGCAGCCCCAGCATTTT	CASSLGQGARQPQHF
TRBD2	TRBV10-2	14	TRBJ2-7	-	TGCGCCAGCAGGCCTAGCGGGAGGGCCAGGGAGCAGTACTTC	CASRPSGRAREQYF
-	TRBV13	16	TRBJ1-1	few	TGTGCCAGCAGCTTCGTCGGGGGGGGCTTGAACACTGAAGCTTTCTTT	CASSFVGGGLNTEAFF
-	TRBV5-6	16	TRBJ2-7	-	TGTGCCAGCAGCCATACCGTGGCTATGGGGCCCTACGAGCAGTACTTC	CASSHTVAMGPYEQYF
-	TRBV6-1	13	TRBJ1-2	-	TGTGCCAGCAGCCAGGGGAGGGGCTATGGCTACACCTTC	CASSQGRGYGYTF
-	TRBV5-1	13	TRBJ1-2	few	TGCGCCAGCAGCTTGGATGGCAACTATGGCTACACCTTC	CASSLDGNYGYTF
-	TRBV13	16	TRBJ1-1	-	TGTGCCAGCAGCGCCCCCGCAGGGGCTTTAGCCACTGAAGCTTTCTTT	CASSAPAGALATEAFF
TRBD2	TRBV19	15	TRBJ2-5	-	TGTGCCACCTCGACTAGCGGGATCCCCGTGGAGACCCAGTACTTC	CATSTSGIPVETQYF
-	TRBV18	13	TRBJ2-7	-	TGTGCCAGCTCTCTCAGGAACCAGTACGAGCAGTACTTC	CASSLRNQYEQYF
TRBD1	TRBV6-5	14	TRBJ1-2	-	TGTGCCAGCAGTCAATTACAGGGGACCTGTGGCTACACCTTC	CASSQLQGTCGYTF
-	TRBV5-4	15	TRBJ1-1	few	TGTGCCAGCAGCCTAAACAGGGATTCGAACACTGAAGCTTTCTTT	CASSLNRDSNTEAFF
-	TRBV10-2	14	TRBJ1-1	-	TGCGCCAGCAGTGAGTCATTAGTAGACACTGAAGCTTTCTTT	CASSESLVDTEAFF
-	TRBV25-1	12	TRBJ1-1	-	TGTGCCAGCAGTTGGAGGGGCACTGAAGCTTTCTTT	CASSWRGTEAFF
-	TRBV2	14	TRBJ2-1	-	TGTGCCAGCACGTCTGGGAGCCCAGTGAATGAGCAGTTCTTC	CASTSGSPVNEQFF
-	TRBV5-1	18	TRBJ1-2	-	TGCGCCAGCAGCTTGGATCCCAATGGGCAGGACTATCAGCGGAGCTACACCTTC	CASSLDPNGQDYQRSYTF
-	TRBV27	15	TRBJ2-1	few	TGTGCCAGCAGTTTTCTAGGGGGCTCCTACAATGAGCAGTTCTTC	CASSFLGGSYNEQFF
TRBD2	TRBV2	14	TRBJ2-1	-	TGTGCCAGTGGGAGACTAGCGGGAGGGCCAGGGCAGTTCTTC	CASGRLAGGPGQFF
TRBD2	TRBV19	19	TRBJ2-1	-	TGTGCCAGTCAGCCCCGGGTAGCGACTAGCGGGAGTGGTAGGAATGAGCAGTTCTTC	CASQPRVATSGSGRNEQFF
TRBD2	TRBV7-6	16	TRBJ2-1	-	TGTGCCAGCAGCTTACTAGCGGGGCCCACTGAGAATGAGCAGTTCTTC	CASSLLAGPTENEQFF
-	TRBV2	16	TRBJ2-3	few	TGTGCCAGCAGTCCCCTGGACGGGATTTTCACAGATACGCAGTATTTT	CASSPLDGIFTDTQYF
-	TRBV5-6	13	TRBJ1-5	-	TGTGCCAGCAGCTTCCAAGGCGGTCAGCCCCAGCATTTT	CASSFQGGQPQHF
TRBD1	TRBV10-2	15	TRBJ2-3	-	TGCGCCAGCAGTACGCACTACAATAGGGACAGCAAGCTCGATTTT	CASSTHYNRDSKLDF
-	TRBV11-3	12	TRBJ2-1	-	TGTGCCAGCAGCACAGCCCCCAATGAGCAGTTCTTC	CASSTAPNEQFF
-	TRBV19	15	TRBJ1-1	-	TGTGCCAGTAGTAGACACCGGGACAAGAACACTGAAGCTTTCTTT	CASSRHRDKNTEAFF
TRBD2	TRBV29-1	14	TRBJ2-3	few	TGCAGCGTGCTTCTAGCGGGAGAGACAGATACGCAGTATTTT	CSVLLAGETDTQYF
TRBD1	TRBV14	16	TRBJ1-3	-	TGTGCCAGCAGCCCTCGACAGGGAATTATCGGAAACACCATATATTTT	CASSPRQGIIGNTIYF
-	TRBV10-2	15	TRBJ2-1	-	TGCGCCAGCAGTGAGGGGGCCCCTAATCGTGGTGAGCAGTTCTTC	CASSEGAPNRGEQFF
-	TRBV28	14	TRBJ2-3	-	TGTGCCAGCAGTTCATGGCCTGGAGGAGATACGCAGTATTTT	CASSSWPGGDTQYF
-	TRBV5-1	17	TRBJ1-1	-	TGCGCCAGCAGCTTGGAGGGGGACCGTCGCCGGGGCACTGAAGCTTTCTTT	CASSLEGDRRRGTEAFF
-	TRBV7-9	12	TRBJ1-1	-	TGTTCCAGTTCCGGGAGGAACACTGAAGCTTTCTTT	CSSSGRNTEAFF
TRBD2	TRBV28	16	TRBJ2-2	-	TGTGCCAGCAATCTAGCGGGGCCTCCGAACACCGGGGAGCTGTTTTTT	CASNLAGPPNTGELFF